This passage covers 17 T cell receptor beta chains from one sample sequenced in a study of T cells in Graves' hyperthyroidism and ophthalmopathy. Amplification of TCR beta CDR3 regions was performed using RNA transcripts as template. The TCR CDR3 first-round RT-PCR relied on the HTBI primer set. TCRdb re-called the multiplex PCR reads through MiXCR, storing one row per CDR3 protein. This table has some 650,000 distinct CDR3 sequences, roughly 15% appearing once. The sample comprised blood. The receptors shown here come from a woman in her forties with Graves' ophthalmopathy.

This clonotype was counted only a few times. The J gene is TRBJ2-1, the V gene TRBV28, with D possibly being TRBD1 or TRBD2 (6 bases each). Germline values: CDR1 MDHEN, CDR2 SYDVKM. The CDR3 covers 13 residues. Trimming left V 11 bases short and J 5 bases short, with 16 bases between. The CDR3: CAAGGGYHNEQFF. DNA of the CDR3: TGTGCCGCCGGAGGGGGGTACCACAATGAGCAGTTCTTC.

The V call is TRBV14, the J call TRBJ2-7; TRBD2 matches 8 bases. V lost 0 bases, J lost 4 bases, and 8 bases stayed unmatched. CDR1 is SGHDN, CDR2 FVKESK, per germline. This CDR3 comprises 16 residues. This CDR3 reads CASSQDSVAGLYEQYF. The DNA for the CDR3 is TGTGCCAGCAGCCAAGACTCGGTAGCGGGGTTGTACGAGCAGTACTTC.

This clonotype was counted ten times or more. This chain joins TRBV12-3 or TRBV12-4 and TRBJ2-1; possibly TRBD1 for D (6 bases). This CDR3 has 13 residues. Trimming took 5 bases from V and 7 from J, leaving 12 bases between them. For the CDR3, the DNA is TGTGCCAGCAGTGCCCAAAGGGGGAATGAGCAGTTCTTC. It encodes CASSAQRGNEQFF.

The V and J genes are TRBV10-3 and TRBJ2-1, with a weak D call TRBD2 (6 bases). This CDR3 is built from 13 residues. Germline CDR1 ENHRY, CDR2 SYGVKD. V dropped 4 bases and J dropped 6 bases, with 10 bases sitting between them. CDR3 residues: CAISGSGVNEQFF. In DNA, the CDR3 is TGTGCCATCAGTGGTTCGGGGGTCAATGAGCAGTTCTTC.

This clonotype was observed at least ten times. The V and J genes are TRBV20-1 and TRBJ2-5; perhaps TRBD2 as D (6 bases). CDR1 and CDR2 from the germline V gene are DFQATT and SNEGSKA (reference sequence). CDR3 length: 13 residues. Trimming took 4 bases from V and 1 from J, leaving 10 bases between them. The CDR3 region is CSANGLFQETQYF. As DNA, the CDR3 is TGCAGTGCTAACGGACTATTCCAAGAGACCCAGTACTTC.

A few counts support this clonotype. The rearrangement links TRBV6-1 to TRBJ2-5; maybe TRBD1 (6 bases). The CDR3 covers 15 residues. The germline V gene encodes CDR1 MNHNS and CDR2 SASEGT. V was clipped by 3 bases and J by 1 base, with 12 bases between them. The CDR3: CASSETGTTQETQYF. CDR3 DNA sequence: TGTGCCAGCAGTGAGACTGGGACAACCCAAGAGACCCAGTACTTC.

This clonotype was observed a handful of times. The gene calls are TRBV29-1 and TRBJ2-6, with 12 bases identical to TRBD1. This CDR3 contains 15 residues. V trimming: 6 bases; J trimming: 2 bases; junction bases outside the gene matches: 2. Germline CDR1 SQVTM, CDR2 ANQGSEA. The chain's CDR3 is CSVGTGGAGANVLTF. The CDR3 coding sequence is TGCAGCGTCGGGACAGGGGGCGCTGGGGCCAACGTCCTGACTTTC.

This chain connects TRBV30 to TRBJ2-3, with 11 bases fitting TRBD2. CDR1 and CDR2 (germline): GTSNPN, SVGIG (reference sequence). Trimming took 5 bases from V and 5 from J; bases not matched to a gene: 3. There are 13 residues in the CDR3. The CDR3 loop reads CAWAGTSGDTQYF. In DNA, the CDR3 is TGTGCCTGGGCGGGGACTAGCGGAGATACGCAGTATTTT. Full variable domain (missing parts from reference TRBV30 and TRBJ2-3): SQTIHQWPATLVQPVGSPLSLECTVEGTSNPNLYWYRQAAGRGLQLLFYSVGIGQISSEVPQNLSASRPQDRQFILSSKKLLLSDSGFYLCAWAGTSGDTQYFGPGTRLTVL.

The table lists this clonotype with many counts. This chain connects TRBV11-2 to TRBJ1-4, with unresolved D. V shed 2 bases and J shed 5 bases, with 9 bases lying between them. Germline CDR1 reads SGHAT; CDR2 reads FQNNGV. This CDR3 comprises 14 residues. The CDR3 here is CASSLRQRNEKLFF. CDR3 nucleotide sequence: TGTGCCAGCAGCTTAAGGCAGAGGAATGAAAAACTGTTTTTT.

This clonotype was counted many times. The gene calls are TRBV27 and TRBJ2-2, with TRBD2 identical over 10 bases. Germline V gene data show CDR1 as MNHEY and CDR2 as SMNVEV (reference sequence). After removal of 6 bases from V and 4 bases from J, the junction contained 8 bases not matched to a gene. This CDR3 spans 16 amino acids. The CDR3: CASSSPSGGGTGELFF. In DNA, the CDR3 is TGTGCCAGCAGCAGCCCTAGCGGGGGCGGCACCGGGGAGCTGTTTTTT.

Note on this clonotype: This may stem from a read error, because a much larger clone lies one nucleotide away. The V and J genes are TRBV6-2 or TRBV6-3 and TRBJ2-3; 11 bases match TRBD2. The trim removed 6 bases at V and 2 bases at J, leaving 4 bases unmatched. The CDR3 has 15 residues. Germline V CDR1 and CDR2: MNHEY, SVGEGT. CDR3 protein: CASRSSGRPTDTQYF. CDR3 nucleotides: TGTGCCAGCAGATCTAGCGGGAGGCCCACAGATACGCAGTATTTT.

V and J are TRBV20-1 and TRBJ1-3; weak D call: TRBD1 (5 bases). Germline V gives CDR1 DFQATT, CDR2 SNEGSKA (reference sequence). The CDR3 totals 17 residues. V lost 1 base and J 0 bases, leaving 16 bases between the germline ends. The CDR3 protein is CSARAGLGAFSGNTIYF. The DNA of the CDR3 is TGCAGTGCTAGAGCCGGATTAGGGGCCTTCTCTGGAAACACCATATATTTT.

This clonotype was seen once. The chain is built from TRBV7-2 and TRBJ2-5; D is ambiguous. The CDR3 contains 11 residues. Per germline, CDR1 SGHTA and CDR2 FQGNSA. Trimming stripped 2 bases from V and 8 bases from J, with 6 bases between. This CDR3 reads CASSLFHTQYF. CDR3 nucleotides: TGTGCCAGCAGCTTATTCCATACCCAGTACTTC.

This chain links TRBV6-2 or TRBV6-3 with TRBJ2-2, with 8 bases identical to TRBD1. Germline values: CDR1 MNHEY, CDR2 SVGEGT. Trimming at V came to 7 bases and at J to 4 bases, leaving 14 bases not matched to a gene. This CDR3 is 17 amino acids long. This chain's CDR3 is CASKVNIGTGLTGELFF. The CDR3 bases are TGTGCCAGCAAAGTCAATATCGGGACAGGCCTCACCGGGGAGCTGTTTTTT.

This clonotype was recorded at least ten times. The chain recombines TRBV6-1 with TRBJ1-1; 9 bases line up with TRBD1. The trim removed 6 bases at V and 0 bases at J, leaving 5 bases unmatched. CDR3 length: 15 amino acids. Looked up from germline, CDR1 is MNHNS and CDR2 is SASEGT. The CDR3 protein is CASRAYRGLNTEAFF. The DNA of the CDR3 is TGTGCCAGCAGAGCCTACAGGGGGCTGAACACTGAAGCTTTCTTT.

This chain links TRBV10-3 with TRBJ2-3; 9 bases map to TRBD2. The J segment lost 2 bases and the V segment lost 6 bases, leaving 12 bases of the junction unmatched. There are 17 residues in the CDR3. Germline V gives CDR1 ENHRY, CDR2 SYGVKD. The CDR3 coding sequence is TGTGCCATCAGCAGGAAAGCGGGGGGCTTGGACACAGATACGCAGTATTTT. It yields the protein CAISRKAGGLDTDTQYF.

This clonotype occurred many times. The CDR3 DNA is TGTGCCAGCAGACAAGGACAGGGATTGGGTTCACCCCTCCACTTT. It codes for CASRQGQGLGSPLHF. V gene TRBV11-2 combines with J gene TRBJ1-6; 8 bases align to TRBD1. Germline CDR1 and CDR2: SGHAT and FQNNGV. The CDR3 sequence is 15 residues long. The junction had 10 bases not matched to a gene; V was cut back by 6 bases and J by 9 bases.